This T cell receptor beta chain was sequenced for a study of blood T cell repertoires in COVID-19. Study background: The analysed material was cDNA or gDNA that came from T cells, B-cell-depleted T cells, or PBMCs.

The CDR3 extends over 15 amino acids. Germline V lookup: CDR1 LNHDA, CDR2 SQIVND (reference sequence). J gave up 6 bases and V 5 bases, and 7 bases lay outside the gene matches. Source study methods: Estimates of nucleated cell counts were drawn from the amplification of reference gene primers. Measured with immunoSEQ multiplex PCR; TCRdb has only the in-frame clones, and not every one. Clone size and the V and J calls come from that table; the DNA yielded D and trimming. The sample includes about 140,000 clones, about 75% of them seen just once. Individuals aged roughly 18 to 95 years were recruited from 24 US areas. Clinical histories supplied by participants themselves formed the basis of cohort assignment.

The rearrangement uses TRBV19 and TRBJ1-4, with TRBD1 matching 9 bases. This TCR derives from a woman in her forties or fifties who had recovered from COVID-19. Specimen: PBMCs or T cells enriched from blood (not recorded which). The CDR3 region has the DNA TGTGCCAGTAGTTTTCCCGGGACAGGGCATGAAAAACTGTTTTTT. The encoded protein is CASSFPGTGHEKLFF.